Listed here is a single T cell receptor beta chain. What it binds is not known. These data come from a study of blood T cells in healthy people across ages. Study results and limitations: For the donors, CMV status was unknown and possibly confounded expanded clonotype changes. Diversity figures derived from one million T cells were judged to underestimate the true value.

V shed 5 bases and J shed 0 bases, with 22 bases lying between them. CDR1 DFQATT and CDR2 SNEGSKA come from the germline V gene (reference sequence). The CDR3 runs 18 residues. Combining a sample-barcoded 5' primer with a J-beta primer mix, a second PCR ran for roughly 6 to 12 cycles. TCRdb reprocessed the 5' RACE reads via MiXCR and lists one record per CDR3 protein. Counted here are 1.8 million or so distinct CDR3 sequences, 30% to 40% occurring once; the ten biggest clones make up 23%. Total RNA was extracted at no less than 5 micrograms per sample. This TCR was sampled from a human donor in good health. Sequencing was done on a sample of blood. The chain recombines TRBV20-1 with TRBJ1-4, with D possibly matching TRBD1 (5 bases). The CDR3 nucleotides are TGCAGTGCTCTAGATTTCCGGTGGGGGAGATCAACTAATGAAAAACTGTTTTTT. This sequence encodes CSALDFRWGRSTNEKLFF.